The clone carrying this T cell receptor beta chain was picked up one time. This specimen belongs to a study of blood T cell repertoires in COVID-19. Study context: Sites in the United States, Italy and Spain provided acute and convalescent COVID-19 samples. T cells, B-cell-depleted T cells, or PBMCs provided the cDNA or gDNA that served as material.

Original methodology: The assay estimated nucleated cells by amplifying reference gene primers. The repertoire was sequenced with immunoSEQ multiplex PCR; TCRdb's copy has only in-frame clones and lacks some. The V and J calls and the clone size are those of that table, but D and trimming were determined from the DNA. This repertoire shows 65,000 or so clones, 90% found once; its top ten account for over 1%. The CDR3 sequence is 15 residues long. CDR1 LGHDT and CDR2 YNNKEL come from the germline V gene (reference sequence). The V and J ends lost 1 base and 10 bases respectively, with 14 bases between them.

The specimen was peripheral blood. The gene calls are TRBV3-1 (or the pseudogene TRBV3-2) and TRBJ1-6; no firm D call. This clonotype was obtained from a man aged 60-69 years with acute or convalescent COVID-19. The CDR3 DNA reads TGTGCCAGCAGCCAAGGTAGAGCCAGCGGCTCACCCCTCCACTTT. It yields the protein CASSQGRASGSPLHF.